What follows describes a single T cell receptor (beta chain). The antigen remains unidentified. Time point of the sample: newly diagnosed GD, antithyroid drugs for less than 3 months. RNA isolated from PBMCs was used to make the TCR library. The data belong to a study of regulatory T cells in long-lasting Graves disease. Libraries of TCR beta came from iRepertoire HTBI primers plus Arm-PCR of CDR3 regions. TCRdb fed the multiplex PCR reads into MiXCR, producing one record per CDR3 protein. The sample includes about 540,000 distinct CDR3 sequences, roughly 13% of them seen just once. There are 13 residues in the CDR3. Germline CDR1 reads GTSNPN; CDR2 reads SVGIG (reference sequence). Study-wide findings and caveats: With a few thousand shared public clonotypes, persistent patients exceeded new patients, who shared around 970. Researchers examined only peripheral blood and not thyroid tissue. Accuracy may have suffered from the small sample size.

These same records also appear under a second study, on T cells in Graves' hyperthyroidism and ophthalmopathy. Per that study: First-round RT-PCR targeting the TCR CDR3 was performed with the HTBI primer set.

The sequence was obtained from a man aged 25 to 40 with Graves disease. The chain recombines TRBV30 with TRBJ1-4, with unresolved D. Specimen: peripheral blood mononuclear cells (PBMCs), collected at new diagnosis, from a patient treated with antithyroid drugs. For the CDR3, the DNA is TGTGCTGCGGGAGGGCGGACTAATGAAAAACTGTTTTTT. Translated, it gives CAAGGRTNEKLFF.